This T cell receptor beta chain was retrieved from a study of T cells in women clearing cervical HPV infection. The overall study: Cases were women with histologically confirmed HPV16-related CIN3 or worse, including a couple of invasive cancers. Controls gave blood once infection was undetectable; cases at lesion identification.

This CDR3 has 14 residues. Germline V gene lookup returns CDR1 LNHDA and CDR2 SQIVND (reference sequence). The V and J ends lost 0 bases and 4 bases respectively, with 9 bases between them. In regard to this clone: The missing CDR3 end, 3 residues past where the read stops, is filled in from the germline J gene.

Average input was 1200 ng genomic DNA for immunoSEQ TCR beta CDR3 amplification. The protocol was immunoSEQ multiplex PCR, while the TCRdb copy is restricted to in-frame clones and leaves out a portion. The listing records 25,000 to 35,000 clones. The origin of this receptor is a woman aged 18-70 years with a cervical HPV16 infection that either progressed to CIN3+ or cleared (not recorded which). The rearrangement uses TRBV19 and TRBJ1-2; D is ambiguous. Sequenced material: blood buffy coat. CDR3 amino acids: CASSIEPGSYGYTF. Incomplete CDR3 DNA: TGTGCCAGTAGTATAGAGCCGGGGAGCTATGGC.